The 23 T cell receptor beta chains in this list originate from one sample, sequenced in a study of shared clonotypes between healthy human individuals. Repertoires were generated with immunoSEQ multiplex PCR, while TCRdb's copy carries only in-frame clones and drops some. This table has millions of clones, more than 80% appearing once. The sequencing input was naive CD4+ T cells sorted from blood. Subset of the sample: CD45RA+ positively selected. All receptors derive from a man aged 18 to 35 in good health.

Worth noting for this clone: The same CDR3 is also encoded by other DNA sequences in this sample. The rearrangement uses TRBV7-2 and TRBJ2-3; D may be TRBD1 (5 bases). The CDR3 contains 14 residues. Between the trimmed V and J ends, which lost 3 bases and 2 bases, there was a span of 9 bases. CDR1 and CDR2 from the germline V gene are SGHTA and FQGNSA. For the CDR3, the DNA is TGTGCCAGCAGCTTGTCAGGGTCCACAGATACGCAGTATTTT. It yields the protein CASSLSGSTDTQYF.

The V gene is TRBV7-2, the J gene TRBJ1-6; tentative D call: TRBD1 (6 bases). V was pared by 3 bases and J by 10 bases, with 16 bases between. The CDR3 sequence is 15 residues long. Germline lookup yields CDR1 SGHTA and CDR2 FQGNSA. The CDR3 DNA follows: TGTGCCAGCAGCTTTGAGGGGGTATCTCGGTCACCCCTCCACTTT. Residues: CASSFEGVSRSPLHF.

The CDR3 protein is CASSQEMGSGNTIYF. CDR3 DNA: TGCGCCAGCAGCCAAGAAATGGGCTCTGGAAACACCATATATTTT. The V and J genes are TRBV4-3 and TRBJ1-3; no reliable D call. The CDR3 is made up of 15 amino acids. Looked up from germline, CDR1 is LGHNA and CDR2 is YSLEER. V was trimmed by 0 bases and J by 0 bases, leaving 6 bases between them.

This sequence joins TRBV19 and TRBJ1-5, with D possibly TRBD1 on 6 matching bases. The germline gives CDR1 LNHDA, CDR2 SQIVND (reference sequence). This CDR3 region has 15 residues. V was pared by 2 bases and J by 6 bases, with 14 bases between. This CDR3 reads CASSILTGVSQPQHF. As DNA, the CDR3 is TGTGCCAGTAGTATACTGACAGGAGTAAGTCAGCCCCAGCATTTT.

In its sample, this clone was seen once. As DNA, the CDR3 is TGTGCCAGCAGCTCCCAACCCGGGACCTACGAGCAGTACTTC. As protein: CASSSQPGTYEQYF. This sequence joins TRBV5-6 and TRBJ2-7; maybe TRBD2 (5 bases). Trimming left V 3 bases short and J 2 bases short, with 12 bases between. Germline V gene lookup returns CDR1 SGHDT and CDR2 YYEEEE. The CDR3 consists of 14 residues.

The rearrangement links TRBV6-1 to TRBJ2-7; perhaps TRBD1 as D (6 bases). The CDR3 is made up of 16 amino acids. Trimming removed 0 bases at V and 2 bases at J, with 14 bases between. Germline-derived CDR1 and CDR2 are MNHNS and SASEGT. This CDR3 is CASSEALGTQTYEQYF. The CDR3 DNA sequence: TGTGCCAGCAGTGAAGCTTTGGGGACACAAACCTACGAGCAGTACTTC.

This chain joins TRBV5-1 and TRBJ2-3; D uncertain. CDR1 and CDR2 (germline): SGHRS, YFSETQ. Trimming removed 0 bases from V and 4 bases from J, with 12 bases in between. The CDR3 is made up of 15 amino acids. The CDR3 DNA reads as TGCGCCAGCAGCTTGGATAGGGCCGTTTCAGATACGCAGTATTTT. Translated, it gives CASSLDRAVSDTQYF.

This clone was picked up many times. The rearrangement joins TRBV30 to TRBJ1-6; weak D call: TRBD1 (5 bases). The CDR3 runs to 12 residues. Germline assignment: CDR1 GTSNPN and CDR2 SVGIG (reference sequence). The V end lost 8 bases, the J end lost 10 bases, and 15 bases lay between the germline ends. The CDR3 sequence: CAEGPPGSPLHF. CDR3 DNA: TGTGCCGAGGGACCACCGGGATCACCCCTCCACTTT.

CDR3 bases: TGTGCCAGTAGTATTGGGACGATGGTGGATCAGCCCCAGCATTTT. It translates to CASSIGTMVDQPQHF. This rearrangement joins TRBV19 to TRBJ1-5; TRBD1 might be the D (5 bases). The CDR3 sequence is 15 residues long. Germline loops: CDR1 LNHDA, CDR2 SQIVND (reference sequence). Trimming shortened V by 3 bases and J by 5 bases, and 14 bases separated the two germline ends.

As for this clone: Other DNA sequences in the same sample also yield this CDR3. The chain uses TRBV7-9 and TRBJ2-7; 7 bases align to TRBD1. Germline V lookup: CDR1 SEHNR, CDR2 FQNEAQ (reference sequence). This CDR3 comprises 14 residues. Trimming cost V 1 base and J 2 bases; bases outside gene matches: 2. CDR3 sequence: CASSLGDSPYEQYF. For the CDR3, the DNA is TGTGCCAGCAGCTTAGGGGACAGCCCCTACGAGCAGTACTTC.

This chain connects TRBV20-1 to TRBJ2-7; D is uncertain. This CDR3 is 11 amino acids long. V gave up 5 bases and J gave up 2 bases, with 7 bases separating them. Germline CDR1 and CDR2: DFQATT and SNEGSKA (reference sequence). The CDR3 DNA is TGCAGTGCTCCGGCCCCCTACGAGCAGTACTTC. Translation: CSAPAPYEQYF.

This chain uses TRBV5-4 with TRBJ2-3; D uncertain. The CDR3 length is 14 residues. Germline CDR1 and CDR2: SGHNT and YYREEE (reference sequence). V lost 0 bases, J lost 4 bases, and 9 bases lay in between. CDR3 sequence: CASSLGEGPDTQYF. In DNA, the CDR3 is TGTGCCAGCAGCTTGGGGGAAGGGCCAGATACGCAGTATTTT.

The chain is built from TRBV5-1 and TRBJ1-3; 10 bases are shared with TRBD1. Germline values: CDR1 SGHRS, CDR2 YFSETQ. The V gene end was trimmed by 4 bases and the J gene end by 2 bases; junction bases not matched to a gene: 0. This CDR3 contains 14 residues. CDR3 bases: TGCGCCAGCAGCGGACAGGGGGCTGGAAACACCATATATTTT. Its translation: CASSGQGAGNTIYF.

The CDR3 loop reads CASSQGDRMDHEQYF. CDR3 DNA: TGTGCCAGCAGTCAAGGGGACAGGATGGACCACGAGCAGTACTTC. The V and J genes are TRBV28 and TRBJ2-7; 8 bases line up with TRBD1. V lost 5 bases to trimming and J lost 5 bases; unmatched junction nucleotides: 11. The V gene's germline CDR1 is MDHEN and CDR2 SYDVKM. The CDR3 spans 15 residues.

Only a few counts were recorded for this clone. The chain carries TRBV11-2 and TRBJ2-7; possible D gene TRBD1, 6 bases. Germline V gene data show CDR1 as SGHAT and CDR2 as FQNNGV. Deletions cut 6 bases from V and 11 bases from J, with 14 bases between. This CDR3 spans 11 amino acids. The CDR3 loop is CASSSGHWKYF. CDR3 nucleotides: TGTGCCAGCAGTTCGGGACACTGGAAGTACTTC.

The chain is built from TRBV28 and TRBJ1-2; no definite D call. CDR1 is MDHEN and CDR2 is SYDVKM in the germline V gene. CDR3 length: 14 amino acids. V was clipped by 5 bases and J by 5 bases, with 15 bases between them. CDR3 bases: TGTGCCAGCAGTAGGGATTACGACCGGTATGGCTACACCTTC. It yields the protein CASSRDYDRYGYTF.

V usage is TRBV11-2 and J usage is TRBJ1-2; D is uncertain. The CDR3 totals 14 residues. CDR1 and CDR2 from the germline V gene are SGHAT and FQNNGV. V lost 5 bases, J lost 9 bases, and 19 bases lay in between. The DNA of the CDR3 is TGTGCCAGCAGCCCCGCCCGCCGTCTAAGCAGCTACACCTTC. Amino acid sequence: CASSPARRLSSYTF.

The gene calls are TRBV18 and TRBJ1-4; D is ambiguous. V lost 0 bases and J 6 bases, leaving 5 bases between the germline ends. Germline CDR1 reads KGHSH; CDR2 reads LQKENI. This CDR3 has 13 residues. Here the CDR3 reads CASSPPNDEKLFF. For the CDR3, the DNA is TGTGCCAGCTCACCACCGAACGATGAAAAACTGTTTTTT. The variable domain in full, completed from reference TRBV18 and TRBJ1-4, reads NAGVMQNPRHLVRRRGQEARLRCSPMKGHSHVYWYRQLPEEGLKFMVYLQKENIIDESGMPKERFSAEFPKEGPSILRIQQVVRGDSAAYFCASSPPNDEKLFFGSGTQLSVL.

V gene TRBV6-4 combines with J gene TRBJ2-1, with TRBD2 matching over 13 bases. Germline CDR1 MRHNA, CDR2 SNTAGT. The CDR3 is 14 amino acids. After removal of 3 bases from V and 15 bases from J, the junction contained 8 bases not matched to a gene. In DNA, the CDR3 is TGTGCCAGCAGTGAAAAGGGACTAGCGGGATTTCTGTTCTTC. This translates into CASSEKGLAGFLFF.

This rearrangement joins TRBV10-3 to TRBJ2-1; possibly TRBD1 for D (5 bases). Per germline, CDR1 ENHRY and CDR2 SYGVKD. Trimming stripped 2 bases from V and 0 bases from J, with 5 bases between. This CDR3 spans 14 amino acids. CDR3 sequence (DNA): TGTGCCATCAGTGAGGACAGCTCCTACAATGAGCAGTTCTTC. It is translated as CAISEDSSYNEQFF.

This chain uses TRBV19 with TRBJ2-2; TRBD1 aligns across 8 bases. The germline CDR1 and CDR2 sequences are LNHDA and SQIVND (reference sequence). The CDR3 length is 14 residues. The J segment lost 9 bases and the V segment lost 3 bases, leaving 6 bases of the junction unmatched. The CDR3 here is CASSMDRASRELFF. The CDR3 bases are TGTGCCAGTAGTATGGACAGGGCTAGTAGGGAGCTGTTTTTT. The full variable domain, rest sourced from reference TRBV19 and TRBJ2-2, is DGGITQSPKYLFRKEGQNVTLSCEQNLNHDAMYWYRQDPGQGLRLIYYSQIVNDFQKGDIAEGYSVSREKKESFPLTVTSAQKNPTAFYLCASSMDRASRELFFGEGSRLTVL.

This chain links TRBV5-5 with TRBJ2-2; D is possibly TRBD2 (5 bases). The germline V gene encodes CDR1 SGHKS and CDR2 YYEKEE (reference sequence). The CDR3 extends over 15 amino acids. Trimming took off 0 bases at V and 2 bases at J, with 8 bases between the two ends. The CDR3 DNA reads as TGTGCCAGCAGCTTGGGAGCGGTCAACACCGGGGAGCTGTTTTTT. Translation: CASSLGAVNTGELFF.

V gene TRBV18 combines with J gene TRBJ1-5; D is possibly TRBD1 (5 bases). This CDR3 spans 15 amino acids. Trimming stripped 6 bases from V and 8 bases from J, with 20 bases between. CDR1 KGHSH and CDR2 LQKENI come from the germline V gene. The CDR3 sequence is CASSLGTGGGEPQHF. The CDR3, as DNA: TGTGCCAGCTCCCTTGGAACCGGGGGTGGAGAGCCCCAGCATTTT.